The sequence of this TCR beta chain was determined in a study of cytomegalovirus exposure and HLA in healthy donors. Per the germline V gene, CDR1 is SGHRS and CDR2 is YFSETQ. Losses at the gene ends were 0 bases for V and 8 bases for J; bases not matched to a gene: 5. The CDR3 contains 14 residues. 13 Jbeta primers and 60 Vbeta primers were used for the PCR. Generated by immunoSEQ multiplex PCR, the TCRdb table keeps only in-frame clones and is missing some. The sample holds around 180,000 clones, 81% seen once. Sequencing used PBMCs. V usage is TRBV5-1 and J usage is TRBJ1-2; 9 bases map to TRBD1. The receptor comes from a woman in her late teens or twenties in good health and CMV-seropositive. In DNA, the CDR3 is TGCGCCAGCAGCTTGGGGACAGGGGATTCGGGCTACACCTTC. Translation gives CASSLGTGDSGYTF.